This is a list of T cell receptor beta chains from one sample in a study of T cell responses to AZD1222 COVID-19 vaccine. Measured with immunoSEQ multiplex PCR; TCRdb has only the in-frame clones, and not every one. The table includes approximately 150,000 clones, roughly 92% detected once. The sequences come from peripheral blood, collected on day 0 of AZD1222 vaccination. Receptors were obtained from an adult in good health. The CDR3 runs from the conserved cysteine through the conserved F or W. D genes are given only for firm matches. Clone size is given for some rows only: seen once, a few or many times, or a class if the clone is expanded.

TRBJ1-4 | TRBV7-9 | NA | NA | CASSLGEANEKLFF | TGTGCCAGCAGCTTAGGAGAGGCTAATGAAAAACTGTTTTTT
TRBJ1-5 | TRBV18 | TRBD1 | once | CASSPGQGNQPQHF | TGTGCCAGCTCACCGGGACAGGGCAATCAGCCCCAGCATTTT
TRBJ1-2 | TRBV12-3/TRBV12-4 | NA | NA | CASSTYREGYTF | TGTGCCAGCAGTACCTACAGGGAGGGCTACACCTTC
TRBJ1-4 | TRBV25-1 | NA | NA | CASSAPEKLFF | TGTGCCAGCAGTGCCCCTGAAAAACTGTTTTTT
TRBJ2-1 | TRBV4-3 | NA | NA | CASSPEIGYNEQFF | TGCGCCAGCAGCCCAGAAATAGGGTACAATGAGCAGTTCTTC
TRBJ1-1 | TRBV5-6 | NA | NA | CASSLGRTEAFF | TGTGCCAGCAGCTTGGGGCGTACTGAAGCTTTCTTT
TRBJ1-1 | TRBV28 | NA | NA | CASSFGAGVIEAFF | TGTGCCAGCTCCTTTGGGGCAGGGGTCATTGAAGCTTTCTTT
TRBJ2-4 | TRBV19 | TRBD1 | NA | CASSIATGRYIQYF | TGTGCCAGTAGTATAGCGACAGGGCGATACATTCAGTACTTC
TRBJ1-2 | TRBV27 | NA | NA | CASSPRIGDSYGYTF | TGTGCCAGCAGTCCTCGTATAGGGGACTCGTATGGCTACACCTTC
TRBJ2-1 | TRBV5-1 | NA | NA | CASSLAPINEQFF | TGCGCCAGCAGCTTGGCGCCCATCAATGAGCAGTTCTTC
TRBJ2-7 | TRBV10-3 | TRBD2 | NA | CAISGLAGASEQYF | TGTGCCATCAGTGGACTAGCGGGAGCAAGCGAGCAGTACTTC
TRBJ1-5 | TRBV6-5 | NA | NA | CASRREELQPQHF | TGTGCCAGCAGAAGAGAGGAACTTCAGCCCCAGCATTTT
TRBJ1-3 | TRBV6-5 | NA | NA | CASSRNRDRNTIYF | TGTGCCAGCAGTCGCAACAGGGATAGAAACACCATATATTTT
TRBJ2-7 | TRBV14 | NA | NA | CASSQDRVRDPQLHSYEQYF | TGTGCCAGCAGCCAAGATCGAGTTCGGGATCCACAGCTGCACTCCTACGAGCAGTACTTC
TRBJ1-1 | TRBV12-5 | NA | NA | CASGLGGRTEAFF | TGTGCTAGTGGTTTGGGAGGGAGGACTGAAGCTTTCTTT